Below, 5 T cell receptor beta chains from the same sample are listed, as sequenced in a study of shared clonotypes between healthy human individuals. Data came from immunoSEQ multiplex PCR; TCRdb stores just in-frame clones and leaves some out. The sample holds 2,500,000 or so clones; 92% are singletons and the top ten take about 0.41%. The sample comprised naive CD4+ T cells from PBMCs. Subset reported: CD45RA+ positively selected. Source of these receptors: a man between 18 and 35 years old in good health. Some clones in this sample may be carry-over from other donors' samples.

The rearrangement links TRBV14 to TRBJ2-1; perhaps D is TRBD1 or TRBD2 (5 bases each). Trimming cost V 4 bases and J 10 bases, with 23 bases left between them. Germline V gene sequence: CDR1 SGHDN, CDR2 FVKESK. The CDR3 runs to 16 residues. This CDR3 reads CASSLGAWAALEEQFF. The DNA of the CDR3 is TGTGCCAGCAGCCTCGGGGCTTGGGCTGCTTTGGAAGAGCAGTTCTTC.

A word on this clone: This specimen includes other DNA sequences encoding the same CDR3. The chain couples TRBV29-1 to TRBJ2-7, with 8 nucleotides matching TRBD1. The CDR3 runs to 12 residues. The J segment lost 3 bases and the V segment lost 3 bases, leaving 1 base of the junction unmatched. Germline V gene lookup returns CDR1 SQVTM and CDR2 ANQGSEA. CDR3 coding DNA: TGCAGCGTTGACGGACAGGGCTACGAGCAGTACTTC. Translating it yields CSVDGQGYEQYF.

The chain is built from TRBV2 and TRBJ1-2; perhaps TRBD1 as D (6 bases). Between the trimmed V and J ends, which lost 0 bases and 4 bases, there was a span of 9 bases. The CDR3 covers 14 residues. CDR1 and CDR2 (germline): SNHLY, FYNNEI. CDR3 in DNA: TGTGCCAGCAGTGAAGCAGGGGGAAGCTATGGCTACACCTTC. It encodes CASSEAGGSYGYTF. The full variable domain, with the rest looked up from reference TRBV2 and TRBJ1-2, is EPEVTQTPSHQVTQMGQEVILRCVPISNHLYFYWYRQILGQKVEFLVSFYNNEISEKSEIFDDQFSVERPDGSNFTLKIRSTKLEDSAMYFCASSEAGGSYGYTFGSGTRLTVV.

V gene TRBV27 combines with J gene TRBJ2-3, with 8 bases that match TRBD1. This CDR3 is 14 amino acids long. Germline loops: CDR1 MNHEY, CDR2 SMNVEV (reference sequence). Trimming cost V 7 bases and J 4 bases; bases outside gene matches: 7. The CDR3 nucleotides read TGTGCCAGCACGGACAGGGTGGCAGCAGATACGCAGTATTTT. Protein product: CASTDRVAADTQYF.

V usage is TRBV7-2 and J usage is TRBJ2-4; 7 bases are shared with TRBD1. The CDR3 length is 16 residues. Unmatched junction bases numbered 7, after V lost 5 bases and J lost 0 bases. The germline V gene has CDR1 SGHTA and CDR2 FQGNSA. CDR3 in DNA: TGTGCCAGCAGCCCAACAGGGGCTTTAGCCAAAAACATTCAGTACTTC. Translated, it gives CASSPTGALAKNIQYF. Full variable domain (missing parts from reference TRBV7-2 and TRBJ2-4): GAGVSQSPSNKVTEKGKDVELRCDPISGHTALYWYRQSLGQGLEFLIYFQGNSAPDKSGLPSDRFSAERTGGSVSTLTIQRTQQEDSAVYLCASSPTGALAKNIQYFGAGTRLSVL.